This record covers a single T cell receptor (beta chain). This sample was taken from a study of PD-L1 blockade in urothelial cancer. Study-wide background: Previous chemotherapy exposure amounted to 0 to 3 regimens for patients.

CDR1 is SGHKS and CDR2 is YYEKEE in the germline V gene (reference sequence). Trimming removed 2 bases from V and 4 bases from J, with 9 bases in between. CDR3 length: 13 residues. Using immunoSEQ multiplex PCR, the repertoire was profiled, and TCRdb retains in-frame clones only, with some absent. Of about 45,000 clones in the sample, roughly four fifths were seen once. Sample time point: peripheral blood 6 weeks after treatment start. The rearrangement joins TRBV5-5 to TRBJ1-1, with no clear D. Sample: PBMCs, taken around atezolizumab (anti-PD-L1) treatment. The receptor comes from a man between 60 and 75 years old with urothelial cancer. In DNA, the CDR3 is TGTGCCAGCAGCTTCGGAGGCGGCACTGAAGCTTTCTTT. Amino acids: CASSFGGGTEAFF.